Presented here are 28 T cell receptor beta chains from one specimen sequenced in a study of breast tumors, draining lymph nodes, adjacent tissues. TCRdb reprocessed the multiplex PCR reads via MiXCR and lists one record per CDR3 protein. This repertoire shows about 110,000 distinct CDR3 sequences, about 29% found once; its top ten account for around 6%. Samples came from axillary lymph nodes draining the breast cancer. Sequenced: axillary lymph node tissue. The receptors were gathered from a female donor with breast cancer. Some clones in this sample may be carry-over from other donors' samples.

This clonotype was detected ten times or more. At one boundary the junction diverges from the germline segment, which might be a read error. The chain joins TRBV6-6 to TRBJ2-7; a possible D gene is TRBD2 (5 bases). The CDR3 covers 17 residues. Per the germline V gene, CDR1 is MNHNY and CDR2 is SVGAGI (reference sequence). CDR3 amino acids: CASSHSRRAGRGYEQYF. The DNA of the CDR3 is TGTGCCAGCAGTCACTCGAGGCGCGCGGGTCGGGGCTACGAGCAGTACTTC.

The chain couples TRBV5-1 to TRBJ1-1; the match to TRBD1 covers 7 bases. J lost 10 bases, V lost 4 bases, and 10 bases had no gene match. CDR3 length: 13 residues. Germline CDR1 reads SGHRS; CDR2 reads YFSETQ. This CDR3 reads CASSLQPTGPAFF. CDR3 sequence (DNA): TGCGCCAGCAGCCTCCAACCGACAGGGCCAGCTTTCTTT.

This clonotype was seen repeatedly, ten times or more. This rearrangement joins TRBV12-3 or TRBV12-4 to TRBJ2-3; D is unclear. Trimming pared 5 bases from V and 0 bases from J, leaving 15 bases between. This CDR3 has 16 residues. CDR3 region: CASSLRGRSSTDTQYF. Here the CDR3 DNA reads TGTGCCAGCAGTCTCCGCGGACGTTCTAGCACAGATACGCAGTATTTT.

This clonotype was recorded only once. This chain uses TRBV20-1 with TRBJ1-6; 8 nucleotides line up with TRBD1. CDR1 is DFQATT, CDR2 SNEGSKA, per germline (reference sequence). There are 13 residues in the CDR3. The junction had 2 bases not matched to a gene; V was cut back by 0 bases and J by 10 bases. CDR3 sequence (DNA): TGCAGTGCTAGAGAGGCAGGGGGCTCACCCCTCCACTTT. Protein: CSAREAGGSPLHF.

The V gene is TRBV12-3 or TRBV12-4, the J gene TRBJ2-5; TRBD1 aligns across 11 bases. Trimming at V came to 5 bases and at J to 2 bases, leaving 7 bases not matched to a gene. This CDR3 is 16 amino acids long. Written as DNA, the CDR3 is TGTGCCAGCAGTCTCGACGGGACAGGGGGACAAGAGACCCAGTACTTC. Residues: CASSLDGTGGQETQYF.

This clonotype was seen many times. The chain carries TRBV7-9 and TRBJ1-2; possibly TRBD1 for D (6 bases). The ends were cut back, 5 bases at V and 6 bases at J, with 10 bases in the middle. CDR3 length: 12 residues. Germline CDR1 and CDR2: SEHNR and FQNEAQ (reference sequence). This chain's CDR3 is CASSHRENGYTF. The CDR3 coding sequence is TGTGCCAGCAGCCACAGGGAAAATGGCTACACCTTC.

The sample holds many counts of this clonotype. This chain connects TRBV5-4 to TRBJ2-2, with D perhaps assigned TRBD1 or TRBD2 (5 bases each). The CDR3 sequence is 15 residues long. CDR1 is SGHNT and CDR2 is YYREEE in the germline V gene (reference sequence). Between the trimmed V and J ends, which lost 6 bases and 8 bases, there was a span of 20 bases. CDR3 protein: CASTRDLTLEGELFF. CDR3 DNA sequence: TGTGCCAGCACCAGGGACCTAACCCTCGAAGGGGAGCTGTTTTTT.

This clonotype was seen ten or more times. This chain connects TRBV29-1 to TRBJ2-4; no definite D call. Germline lookup yields CDR1 SQVTM and CDR2 ANQGSEA. V lost 1 base, J lost 8 bases, and 6 bases lay in between. This CDR3 has 11 residues. CDR3 residues: CSVEVGDIQYF. CDR3 DNA sequence: TGCAGCGTTGAAGTAGGAGACATTCAGTACTTC. Drawing the rest from reference TRBV29-1 and TRBJ2-4, the complete variable domain is SAVISQKPSRDICQRGTSLTIQCQVDSQVTMMFWYRQQPGQSLTLIATANQGSEATYESGFVIDKFPISRPNLTFSTLTVSNMSPEDSSIYLCSVEVGDIQYFGAGTRLSVL.

This sequence joins TRBV5-4 and TRBJ1-4; D not resolved. The CDR3 runs to 13 residues. The V gene lost 0 bases and the J gene lost 7 bases, with 7 bases spanning the gap. Germline CDR1 and CDR2: SGHNT and YYREEE (reference sequence). CDR3 sequence (DNA): TGTGCCAGCAGCTTGGAGGCTTCTGAAAAACTGTTTTTT. This translates into CASSLEASEKLFF.

The V gene is TRBV20-1, the J gene TRBJ1-4; D is undetermined. This CDR3 is built from 15 residues. Germline CDR1 and CDR2: DFQATT and SNEGSKA (reference sequence). Trimming removed 0 bases at V and 1 base at J, with 9 bases between. The CDR3 spells CSARDRQETNEKLFF. DNA of the CDR3: TGCAGTGCTAGAGATCGGCAGGAAACTAATGAAAAACTGTTTTTT.

This clonotype occurred many times. The V and J genes are TRBV7-2 and TRBJ2-5; no clear D gene. Germline V gene sequence: CDR1 SGHTA, CDR2 FQGNSA. The CDR3 length is 12 residues. The ends were cut back, 3 bases at V and 5 bases at J, with 7 bases in the middle. CDR3 bases: TGTGCCAGCAGCTTGGTGCCCGAGACCCAGTACTTC. Translating it yields CASSLVPETQYF.

At least ten counts were recorded for this clonotype. The V and J genes are TRBV20-1 and TRBJ2-2; D may match TRBD1 or TRBD2 (5 bases each). The CDR3 totals 14 residues. The germline gives CDR1 DFQATT, CDR2 SNEGSKA (reference sequence). The V end was cut by 0 bases, the J end by 4 bases, with 9 bases between. The CDR3 coding sequence is TGCAGTGCTAGAGAGGGACGAAGCACCGGGGAGCTGTTTTTT. It yields the protein CSAREGRSTGELFF.

This clonotype was seen more than once but under ten times. The chain is built from TRBV6-5 and TRBJ1-4; TRBD1 is a possible D gene (6 bases). This CDR3 has 14 residues. Germline CDR1 and CDR2: MNHEY and SVGAGI. Trimming pared 5 bases from V and 8 bases from J, leaving 15 bases between. The CDR3 spells CASSLTRGWEKLFF. The CDR3 DNA sequence: TGTGCCAGCAGTCTTACCAGGGGTTGGGAAAAACTGTTTTTT.

The sample holds many counts of this clonotype. The chain uses TRBV9 and TRBJ2-1, with no clear D. Germline CDR1 SGDLS, CDR2 YYNGEE. Trimming stripped 0 bases from V and 2 bases from J, with 9 bases between. The length of the CDR3 is 15 residues. The CDR3 here is CASSVAPGPYNEQFF. Written as DNA, the CDR3 is TGTGCCAGCAGCGTAGCGCCAGGCCCCTACAATGAGCAGTTCTTC.

This clonotype showed up many times. The chain uses TRBV6-6 and TRBJ2-3, with 8 bases fitting TRBD2. Germline V gene lookup returns CDR1 MNHNY and CDR2 SVGAGI (reference sequence). The CDR3 runs to 18 residues. Unmatched junction bases numbered 14, after V lost 5 bases and J lost 1 base. CDR3 loop: CASSPTSRSGGGTDTQYF. CDR3 sequence (DNA): TGTGCCAGCAGTCCTACAAGCAGAAGCGGGGGTGGCACAGATACGCAGTATTTT.

This clonotype appeared many times. The CDR3 coding sequence is TGTGCCAGCAGCTTAGCAGGGGGACAGCAGTATTTT. This codes for CASSLAGGQQYF. The genes are TRBV7-2 and TRBJ2-3; D perhaps matches TRBD1 (6 bases). The CDR3 sequence is 12 residues long. In germline, CDR1 is SGHTA, CDR2 FQGNSA. The V gene lost 0 bases and the J gene lost 11 bases, with 9 bases spanning the gap.

This clonotype has only a few counts. This may stem from a read error, because a much larger clone lies one nucleotide away. The chain uses TRBV4-1 and TRBJ1-5, with 8 bases fitting TRBD1. From germline, CDR1 is MGHRA and CDR2 YSYEKL. The length of the CDR3 is 14 residues. The CDR3 reads CAGSPDRGNQPQHF. In DNA form, the CDR3 reads TGCGCCGGCAGCCCGGACAGGGGCAATCAGCCCCAGCATTTT.

About this clonotype: This CDR3 is missing its conserved last phenylalanine or tryptophan, likely due to a read error. The chain has TRBV12-5 and TRBJ1-1; 9 positions match TRBD1. The CDR3 sequence is 14 residues long. CDR1 and CDR2 (germline): LGHNT, FRNRAP. V gave up 4 bases and J gave up 9 bases; unmatched junction bases: 9. The CDR3 loop reads CASGWGQGERQAFL. The CDR3 coding sequence is TGTGCTAGTGGTTGGGGACAGGGAGAACGTCAAGCTTTCTTG.

With respect to this clonotype: One end of the junction does not line up with germline, which may come from a read error. The chain carries TRBV6-1 and TRBJ1-2; 8 nucleotides match TRBD1. Germline lookup yields CDR1 MNHNS and CDR2 SASEGT. CDR3 size: 15 residues. The CDR3: CVSTPSPGQGYGYTF. The CDR3 region has the DNA TGTGTCAGCACACCGTCTCCCGGACAGGGTTACGGCTACACCTTC.

This sequence joins TRBV9 and TRBJ1-2; TRBD1 is a possible D gene (6 bases). The germline gives CDR1 SGDLS, CDR2 YYNGEE. CDR3 size: 11 residues. Trimming stripped 3 bases from V and 8 bases from J, with 8 bases between. CDR3 sequence (DNA): TGTGCCAGCAGCGCTACAGGGGGCTACACCTTC. This gives the protein CASSATGGYTF.

As regards this clonotype: Because the CDR3 is missing its conserved closing phenylalanine or tryptophan, this is likely a read error. The V gene is TRBV7-8, the J gene TRBJ2-7; 8 bases fit TRBD1. CDR1 is SGHVS and CDR2 is FQNEAQ in the germline V gene. CDR3 length: 14 residues. V lost 2 bases, J lost 6 bases, and 6 bases stayed unmatched. The CDR3 region is CASSLQGAYCEQYY. CDR3 coding DNA: TGTGCCAGCAGCTTACAGGGGGCCTACTGCGAGCAGTACTAC.

The chain has TRBV28 and TRBJ2-4, with D possibly TRBD1 on 6 matching bases. Trimming stripped 5 bases from V and 8 bases from J, with 16 bases between. CDR1 is MDHEN and CDR2 is SYDVKM in the germline V gene. The CDR3 covers 14 residues. This chain's CDR3 is CASSKIDRLDIQYF. In DNA, the CDR3 is TGTGCCAGCAGTAAAATCGACAGGCTCGACATTCAGTACTTC.

This clonotype appeared a few times. The chain combines TRBV12-3 or TRBV12-4 with TRBJ1-6; 7 positions match TRBD1. The CDR3 totals 15 residues. V shed 3 bases, J shed 18 bases, and the junction held 17 bases outside the gene matches. The CDR3 is CASSLGQLPLLRPHF. As DNA, the CDR3 is TGTGCCAGCAGTTTGGGACAGCTCCCCCTCCTCCGCCCCCACTTT.

This clonotype occurred many times. This chain connects TRBV19 to TRBJ2-2; 7 nucleotides match TRBD1. J was trimmed by 0 bases and V by 7 bases; bases with no gene match: 11. The CDR3 is made up of 17 amino acids. Germline V lookup: CDR1 LNHDA, CDR2 SQIVND (reference sequence). The DNA of the CDR3 is TGTGCCAGTAATAGCCCACAGGGGAACTCGAACACCGGGGAGCTGTTTTTT. It specifies CASNSPQGNSNTGELFF.

This clonotype occurred many times. At one end the junction does not follow the germline gene, possibly because of a read error. The chain links TRBV7-2 to TRBJ1-2; 10 nucleotides agree with TRBD1. Germline-derived CDR1 and CDR2 are SGHTA and FQGNSA. This CDR3 spans 15 amino acids. CDR3 in amino acids: CASSPRDRGIDGYPF. Written as DNA, the CDR3 is TGTGCCAGCAGCCCCCGGGACAGGGGAATAGATGGCTACCCCTTC.

This clonotype was detected many times. The rearrangement links TRBV20-1 to TRBJ2-7; 11 nucleotides agree with TRBD2. The CDR3 has 17 amino acids. Per the germline V gene, CDR1 is DFQATT and CDR2 is SNEGSKA (reference sequence). J was trimmed by 6 bases and V by 4 bases; bases with no gene match: 17. CDR3 sequence (DNA): TGCAGTGCTACTAGCCGCTATACTAGCGGGAGAGTCGGCGAGCAGTACTTC. Translation gives CSATSRYTSGRVGEQYF.

In its sample, this clonotype was seen many times. Here the CDR3 DNA reads TGTGCCAGCAGCCCTAACCGGGAATATCTTTACTTC. Encoded protein: CASSPNREYLYF. The V gene is TRBV4-2, the J gene TRBJ2-7; D perhaps matches TRBD2 (5 bases). The CDR3 covers 12 residues. Germline loops: CDR1 LGHNA, CDR2 YNFKEQ. V was shortened by 4 bases and J by 13 bases, with 17 bases between the two germline ends.

About this clonotype: The DNA is left out, because the CDR3 cannot be placed on it with certainty; the CDR3 is given as TCRdb lists it. This rearrangement joins TRBV7-3 to TRBJ2-7; the DNA was not compared with TRBD2, the D call given in the table. The CDR3 comprises 22 residues, both ends counted. CDR1 and CDR2 from the germline V gene are SGHTA and FQGTGA. CDR3 residues: CASSFYICSAHSPRGRSSEQYF.